This passage covers 2 T cell receptor beta chains from one sample sequenced in a study of T-cell reconstitution after alpha-beta-depleted transplantation in children listed by TCRdb under 2016. The library came from PCR. Instrument used: Illumina HiSeq 2500. Molecular barcoding was employed in the preparation of TCR libraries, with unique molecular identifiers being used to normalize TCRbeta repertoire quantification. TCRdb reprocessed the public reads (quality trimming at Q25 with fastp, clone calling with MiXCR) and kept in-frame beta chains. Merged by CDR3 protein, the rows form single entries marked with the most common genes and DNA. The sample yields roughly 200,000 distinct CDR3 sequences; roughly 10% were counted once. About 30% of the sample lies in the top ten. What this sample's treatment or condition label stands for: allogeneic hematopoietic cell transplantation with graft depleted of TCRalphabeta T cells and CD19 B cells.

The sequencing here drew on PBMCs, taken before TCRalphabeta/CD19-depleted stem cell transplant. The receptors originated from a child less than two years old with acute myeloid leukemia, due to receive a stem cell transplant.

In this sample, this clonotype turned up many times. The chain has TRBV20-1 and TRBJ2-2; 13 bases are a match to TRBD2. V dropped 4 bases and J dropped 7; count of bases not matched to a gene: 6. The CDR3 loop spans 15 amino acids. Germline lookup yields CDR1 DFQATT and CDR2 SNEGSKA (reference sequence). The CDR3 coding sequence is TGCAGTGCTATGGGACTAGCGGGGTTCCACGGGGAGCTGTTTTTT. Translation: CSAMGLAGFHGELFF.

The table lists this clonotype with a few counts. This chain connects TRBV3-1 to TRBJ2-1; D gene ambiguous. Germline values: CDR1 LGHDT, CDR2 YNNKEL (reference sequence). Trimming left V 11 bases short and J 0 bases short, with 23 bases between. The CDR3 runs to 17 residues. Here the CDR3 reads CACCQAGFSNSYNEQFF. CDR3 DNA sequence: TGTGCCTGCTGCCAAGCCGGCTTTTCAAACTCCTACAATGAGCAGTTCTTC.